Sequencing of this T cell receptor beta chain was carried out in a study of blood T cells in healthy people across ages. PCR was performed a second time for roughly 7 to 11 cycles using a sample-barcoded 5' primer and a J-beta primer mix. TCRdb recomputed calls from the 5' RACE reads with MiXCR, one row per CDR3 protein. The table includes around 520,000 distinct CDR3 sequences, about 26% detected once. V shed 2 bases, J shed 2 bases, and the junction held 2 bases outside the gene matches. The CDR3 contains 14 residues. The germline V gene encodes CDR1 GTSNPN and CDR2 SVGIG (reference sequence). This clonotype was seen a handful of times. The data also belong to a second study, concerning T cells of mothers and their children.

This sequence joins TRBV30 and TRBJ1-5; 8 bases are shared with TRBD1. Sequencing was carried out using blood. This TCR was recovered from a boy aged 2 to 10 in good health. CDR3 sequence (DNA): TGTGCCTGGAGTTTGACAGGGGGCAATCAGCCCCAGCATTTT. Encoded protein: CAWSLTGGNQPQHF.